The T cell receptor (beta chain) under discussion was sequenced for a study of shared clonotypes between healthy human individuals. As for the study in general: Donors, aged 18 to 49, were a couple of women and a few men. Plates per donor: three CD4 naive, three CD4 memory, two CD8 naive, one CD8 memory.

CDR3 size: 15 residues. The V segment lost 2 bases and the J segment 7 bases; nucleotides outside the gene matches: 7. The germline gives CDR1 MGHRA, CDR2 YSYEKL. Repertoires were generated with immunoSEQ multiplex PCR, while TCRdb's copy carries only in-frame clones and drops some. The sample lists about a million clones, approximately 80% occurring once. Points on this clone: Its antigen remains unknown.

Overall study results and limits: As a rule, naive subsets had a larger estimated richness than memory subsets.

The sequence came from a man aged 18 to 35 in good health. Some clones in this sample may be carry-over from other donors' samples. The rearrangement joins TRBV4-1 to TRBJ2-1; 8 nucleotides align to TRBD2. Source material: memory CD4+ T cells from PBMCs. Subset indicated: CD45RA-negative fraction. CDR3 coding DNA: TGCGCCAGCAGCCAAAAAGCGGGAGAAACTAATGAGCAGTTCTTC. Protein: CASSQKAGETNEQFF.